This TCR beta chain was recorded in a study of Graves' ophthalmopathy and Graves' hyperthyroidism. Beta-chain TCR CDR3 regions were amplified from RNA transcripts. RT-PCR was first run with HTBI primers, then multiplex PCR in a second round. In TCRdb, the multiplex PCR reads were re-called with MiXCR into one record per CDR3 protein. The table has 360,000 or so distinct CDR3 sequences, around 19% seen once. This CDR3 is built from 15 residues. V lost 2 bases and J lost 6, with 16 bases in between. CDR1 and CDR2 (germline): MNHEY, SVGAGI. This clonotype was detected many times. This sequence was found in a woman younger than 35 with Graves' ophthalmopathy. Sequencing input: peripheral blood. J is TRBJ1-1 and V is TRBV6-5; no reliable D call. The CDR3 region is CASSYVARSGPEAFF. CDR3 nucleotides: TGTGCCAGCAGTTACGTGGCGAGGTCCGGACCTGAAGCTTTCTTT.